This TCR beta chain appears in the sequencing data of a study of T cell responses to AZD1222 COVID-19 vaccine. Clones were read by immunoSEQ multiplex PCR, and TCRdb kept only the in-frame ones, dropping some. The sample shows roughly 160,000 clones, roughly nine tenths of them seen only once. This clone occurred a few times. This CDR3 has 18 amino acids. With V trimmed by 0 bases and J by 3 bases, 12 bases remained unmatched. Germline lookup yields CDR1 LGHNA and CDR2 YNFKEQ. This material consisted of peripheral blood, taken on day 0 of AZD1222 vaccination. The chain has TRBV4-2 and TRBJ1-2; 8 bases align to TRBD1. The origin of this receptor is an adult in good health. As DNA, the CDR3 is TGTGCCAGCAGCCAAGATCTCCAGGGGGCGAATGTAGACTATGGCTACACCTTC. Translated, it gives CASSQDLQGANVDYGYTF.